One sample yielded the 21 T cell receptor beta chains listed below, sequenced in a study of response to subunit inactivated influenza vaccine. TCRdb used MiXCR to reprocess the RT-PCR reads, holding one entry per CDR3 protein. The sample contains 500,000 or so distinct CDR3 sequences, approximately 15% of which appear only once. The source was CD4+ T cells sorted from PBMCs, collected roughly 24 months after vaccination. The source of these receptors is a man between 50 and 69 years old who received an inactivated influenza vaccine.

This clonotype occurred once. The junction differs from germline at one of its ends, possibly a read error. V gene TRBV7-2 combines with J gene TRBJ1-4; TRBD1 aligns across 7 bases. Germline V gives CDR1 SGHTA, CDR2 FQGNSA. The CDR3 contains 15 residues. The CDR3 reads CASRQTGTVLEKLLF. The CDR3 DNA reads TGTGCCAGCAGACAAACCGGGACAGTGCTGGAAAAACTGCTTTTT.

V and J are TRBV10-3 and TRBJ2-7, with 7 bases aligning to TRBD2. Trimming at V came to 3 bases and at J to 13 bases, leaving 24 bases not matched to a gene. Germline-derived CDR1 and CDR2 are ENHRY and SYGVKD. CDR3 size: 17 residues. CDR3 nucleotides: TGTGCCATCAGTGAAGGGTCGACGGGGGGAGGTTCCTACGAGTACTACTTC. Encoded protein: CAISEGSTGGGSYEYYF.

In its sample, this clonotype was seen a few times. The chain uses TRBV29-1 and TRBJ2-1, with TRBD2 identical over 8 bases. Trimming cost V 3 bases and J 0 bases; bases outside gene matches: 7. The CDR3 loop spans 16 amino acids. Germline V gene data show CDR1 as SQVTM and CDR2 as ANQGSEA. This CDR3 is CSVDRPSGFSYNEQFF. The CDR3 DNA sequence: TGCAGCGTTGACCGGCCTAGCGGGTTCTCCTACAATGAGCAGTTCTTC.

This chain uses TRBV7-2 with TRBJ1-2; D gene unclear. CDR3 length: 14 residues. The germline CDR1 and CDR2 sequences are SGHTA and FQGNSA. The V gene lost 5 bases and the J gene lost 2 bases, with 12 bases spanning the gap. CDR3 sequence reads: CASSGPGRNYGYTF. Written as DNA, the CDR3 is TGTGCCAGCAGCGGACCGGGGAGAAACTATGGCTACACCTTC.

The V gene is TRBV6-5, the J gene TRBJ2-1; TRBD1 or TRBD2 may be the D gene (6 bases each). V was trimmed by 0 bases and J by 0 bases, leaving 18 bases between them. Germline CDR1 reads MNHEY; CDR2 reads SVGAGI. The CDR3 spans 19 residues. CDR3 sequence reads: CASSYSTGGRIRSYNEQFF. Written as DNA, the CDR3 is TGTGCCAGCAGTTACTCGACTGGGGGGCGGATCCGCTCCTACAATGAGCAGTTCTTC.

This clonotype showed up just a few times. The CDR3 protein is CASTPRGQSPSGANVLTF. CDR3 bases: TGTGCCAGCACCCCCAGAGGCCAGTCCCCCTCTGGGGCCAACGTCCTGACTTTC. The gene calls are TRBV6-1 and TRBJ2-6; D remains unclear. Trimming removed 7 bases from V and 0 bases from J, with 19 bases in between. Germline values: CDR1 MNHNS, CDR2 SASEGT. The CDR3 loop spans 18 amino acids.

This clonotype was observed at least ten times. The V and J genes are TRBV6-2 or TRBV6-3 and TRBJ2-2; D is undetermined. The CDR3 length is 14 residues. Per the germline V gene, CDR1 is MNHEY and CDR2 is SVGEGT. V lost 6 bases to trimming and J lost 4 bases, with 12 bases between them. As DNA, the CDR3 is TGTGCCAGCAGCCCCAATGAGATCACCGGGGAGCTGTTTTTT. It is translated as CASSPNEITGELFF.

CDR3 sequence: CASSRRDLLETQYF. The CDR3 DNA reads as TGTGCCAGCAGCCGTCGGGACTTGTTGGAGACCCAGTACTTC. The chain recombines TRBV3-1 with TRBJ2-5; D is perhaps TRBD2 (6 bases). The V end was cut by 4 bases, the J end by 5 bases, with 14 bases between. Germline-derived CDR1 and CDR2 are LGHDT and YNNKEL (reference sequence). The CDR3 covers 14 residues.

This clonotype has more than one count but fewer than ten. The chain recombines TRBV5-1 with TRBJ1-1; D might be TRBD1 (6 bases). V dropped 2 bases and J dropped 2 bases, with 13 bases sitting between them. CDR1 is SGHRS, CDR2 YFSETQ, per germline. The CDR3 sequence is 15 residues long. In DNA form, the CDR3 reads TGCGCCAGCAGCTTAGACTGGGGGCGCAACACTGAAGCTTTCTTT. Translation: CASSLDWGRNTEAFF.

This clonotype has a handful of counts. The chain has TRBV20-1 and TRBJ2-7, with D perhaps matching TRBD1 (6 bases). Per germline, CDR1 DFQATT and CDR2 SNEGSKA (reference sequence). There are 14 residues in the CDR3. V lost 2 bases and J lost 5, with 16 bases in between. DNA for the CDR3: TGCAGTGCTAGAAAGGCCGGGACACTGGACGAGCAGTACTTC. Translating gives CSARKAGTLDEQYF.

The chain links TRBV7-2 to TRBJ2-1, with 11 nucleotides matching TRBD2. Trimming at V came to 1 base and at J to 3 bases, leaving 5 bases not matched to a gene. CDR1 is SGHTA, CDR2 FQGNSA, per germline. This CDR3 spans 17 amino acids. DNA for the CDR3: TGTGCCAGCAGCTTAGTCGGGCTAGCGGGAGGCTACAATGAGCAGTTCTTC. This encodes CASSLVGLAGGYNEQFF. The complete variable domain, with remaining parts taken from reference TRBV7-2 and TRBJ2-1, reads GAGVSQSPSNKVTEKGKDVELRCDPISGHTALYWYRQSLGQGLEFLIYFQGNSAPDKSGLPSDRFSAERTGGSVSTLTIQRTQQEDSAVYLCASSLVGLAGGYNEQFFGPGTRLTVL.

The chain joins TRBV6-2 or TRBV6-3 to TRBJ2-2, with D perhaps matching TRBD1 (5 bases). In germline, CDR1 is MNHEY, CDR2 SVGEGT. Trimming left V 7 bases short and J 5 bases short, with 17 bases between. This CDR3 region has 15 residues. The CDR3 coding sequence is TGTGCCAGCACCCAGTGGCTCAGGGTGACCGGGGAGCTGTTTTTT. Translation: CASTQWLRVTGELFF.

This clonotype was picked up a small number of times. V gene TRBV4-1 combines with J gene TRBJ1-4; no clear D. The germline V gene has CDR1 MGHRA and CDR2 YSYEKL. With 0 bases removed from V and 4 bases from J, the gap between germline ends came to 9 bases. The CDR3 extends over 15 amino acids. The CDR3 spells CASSQDWRSNEKLFF. The CDR3 DNA reads TGCGCCAGCAGCCAAGATTGGCGGAGTAATGAAAAACTGTTTTTT.

This clonotype was detected a few times. CDR3 DNA sequence: TGTGCCAGCAGCAACGGGCCCCAGAAGTTCTTC. It translates to CASSNGPQKFF. V gene TRBV5-6 combines with J gene TRBJ2-1; D unclear. CDR1 and CDR2 from the germline V gene are SGHDT and YYEEEE. This CDR3 is built from 11 residues. Trimming cost V 4 bases and J 14 bases, with 13 bases left between them.

This clonotype was found many times. The CDR3 bases are TGTGCCAGCAGCCCCCACCGGGGCACAGATACGCAGTATTTT. Translation gives CASSPHRGTDTQYF. The V call is TRBV14, the J call TRBJ2-3; D is ambiguous. The V gene's germline CDR1 is SGHDN and CDR2 FVKESK. Between the trimmed V and J ends, which lost 4 bases and 1 base, there was a span of 9 bases. The CDR3 loop spans 14 amino acids.

This chain uses TRBV20-1 with TRBJ2-7, with D possibly called TRBD1 or TRBD2 (5 bases each). The CDR3 sequence is 14 residues long. V lost 5 bases and J lost 3, with 17 bases in between. The germline V gene encodes CDR1 DFQATT and CDR2 SNEGSKA (reference sequence). The CDR3 reads CSAPPGTAGYEQYF. The CDR3 DNA follows: TGCAGTGCTCCTCCCGGGACGGCTGGCTACGAGCAGTACTTC.

This clonotype showed up just a few times. This chain joins TRBV7-9 and TRBJ2-7; no definite D call. The length of the CDR3 is 14 residues. Germline V lookup: CDR1 SEHNR, CDR2 FQNEAQ (reference sequence). V was trimmed by 5 bases and J by 2 bases, leaving 13 bases between them. In DNA form, the CDR3 reads TGTGCCAGCAGCCCCTTTGCTAACGCCTACGAGCAGTACTTC. Protein: CASSPFANAYEQYF.

Many counts were recorded for this clonotype. This rearrangement joins TRBV20-1 to TRBJ2-7; D possibly uses TRBD1 or TRBD2 (5 bases each). V shed 5 bases and J shed 5 bases, with 19 bases lying between them. The CDR3 has 14 amino acids. In germline, CDR1 is DFQATT, CDR2 SNEGSKA (reference sequence). The CDR3 sequence: CSARPRGRIHEQYF. The CDR3 nucleotides are TGCAGTGCTCGCCCCCGGGGCAGAATCCACGAGCAGTACTTC.

This clonotype came up a few times. The genes are TRBV5-5 and TRBJ2-7; tentatively, D is TRBD1 (6 bases). This CDR3 is built from 12 residues. Germline CDR1 SGHKS, CDR2 YYEKEE (reference sequence). The germline V and J ends were trimmed by 2 bases and 11 bases, with 14 bases remaining between them. The CDR3 sequence is CASSFNRVLEYF. The CDR3 bases are TGTGCCAGCAGCTTTAACAGGGTTTTGGAGTACTTC. Full variable domain (remainder filled in from reference TRBV5-5 and TRBJ2-7): DAGVTQSPTHLIKTRGQQVTLRCSPISGHKSVSWYQQVLGQGPQFIFQYYEKEERGRGNFPDRFSARQFPNYSSELNVNALLLGDSALYLCASSFNRVLEYFGPGTRLTVT.

This clonotype was found a few times. V is TRBV10-3 and J is TRBJ1-3; 8 bases are a match to TRBD1. The CDR3 contains 14 residues. Germline V gives CDR1 ENHRY, CDR2 SYGVKD. The J segment lost 4 bases and the V segment lost 10 bases, leaving 9 bases of the junction unmatched. The CDR3 sequence is CASNSGTGGNTIYF. In DNA form, the CDR3 reads TGTGCCAGTAACTCCGGGACAGGAGGAAACACCATATATTTT.

In this sample, this clonotype turned up a few times. One end of the junction does not line up with germline, which may come from a read error. The gene calls are TRBV12-3 or TRBV12-4 and TRBJ1-2, with D possibly being TRBD1 (5 bases). The CDR3 spans 12 residues. The CDR3 here is CASSLEGVLMAF. The CDR3 DNA follows: TGTGCCAGCAGTTTAGAAGGGGTATTGATGGCCTTC.